These 10 T cell receptor beta chains originate from one sample sequenced in a study of cytomegalovirus exposure and HLA in healthy donors. A multiplex PCR was run with 60 Vbeta primers and 13 Jbeta primers. The method was immunoSEQ multiplex PCR; TCRdb's version includes in-frame clones alone and lacks a portion of them. This table holds more than 85,000 clones, around 75% found once. Sequencing used PBMCs. The receptors derive from a man aged 40-50 years in good health and CMV-seronegative.

The chain uses TRBV7-9 and TRBJ1-2; maybe TRBD1 (5 bases). CDR3 length: 15 residues. Germline-derived CDR1 and CDR2 are SEHNR and FQNEAQ (reference sequence). V was clipped by 8 bases and J by 1 base, with 17 bases between them. This CDR3 reads CASGTAPGINYGYTF. The CDR3 DNA reads as TGTGCCAGCGGAACGGCCCCAGGGATTAACTATGGCTACACCTTC.

V and J are TRBV5-1 and TRBJ2-7; TRBD1 matches 7 bases. Germline CDR1 SGHRS, CDR2 YFSETQ. The CDR3 sequence is 14 residues long. Trimming removed 0 bases from V and 4 bases from J; junction bases left unmatched: 4. This chain's CDR3 is CASSLGTGEYEQYF. CDR3 nucleotides: TGCGCCAGCAGCTTGGGCACAGGGGAATACGAGCAGTACTTC.

The gene calls are TRBV4-1 and TRBJ1-1; D is uncertain. The CDR3 totals 15 residues. Per germline, CDR1 MGHRA and CDR2 YSYEKL. With 1 base removed from V and 0 bases from J, the gap between germline ends came to 9 bases. The CDR3 sequence is CASSQGARLNTEAFF. Written as DNA, the CDR3 is TGCGCCAGCAGCCAAGGTGCCAGGCTGAACACTGAAGCTTTCTTT.

This chain connects TRBV28 to TRBJ2-7; 7 bases are shared with TRBD1. V was clipped by 10 bases and J by 8 bases; unmatched bases: 20. Germline assignment: CDR1 MDHEN and CDR2 SYDVKM. CDR3 length equals 15 residues. The CDR3 DNA is TGTGCCACCCAGGGGGAACGTCTATTCGTTTTGAAGCAGTACTTC. This encodes CATQGERLFVLKQYF.

V is TRBV10-2 and J is TRBJ2-2; unclear D gene. V was shortened by 1 base and J by 2 bases, with 8 bases between the two germline ends. Germline V lookup: CDR1 WSHSY, CDR2 SAAADI. The CDR3 has 15 residues. The CDR3 spells CASSEYGANTGELFF. CDR3 bases: TGCGCCAGCAGTGAGTACGGAGCCAACACCGGGGAGCTGTTTTTT.

The chain joins TRBV9 to TRBJ2-1; D possibly corresponds to TRBD1 (5 bases). The CDR3 contains 16 residues. Germline V gene lookup returns CDR1 SGDLS and CDR2 YYNGEE. V lost 4 bases and J lost 5, with 19 bases in between. The CDR3 is CASSSQGVGENNEQFF. The DNA for the CDR3 is TGTGCCAGCAGCTCCCAGGGCGTCGGAGAGAACAATGAGCAGTTCTTC. The full variable domain, in which reference TRBV9 and TRBJ2-1 provide the parts outside the CDR3, is DSGVTQTPKHLITATGQRVTLRCSPRSGDLSVYWYQQSLDQGLQFLIQYYNGEERAKGNILERFSAQQFPDLHSELNLSSLELGDSALYFCASSSQGVGENNEQFFGPGTRLTVL.

As DNA, the CDR3 is TGCGCCAGCGGGCCAGAGGTGGGCGGGCTGTTTTTT. Protein sequence: CASGPEVGGLFF. The chain joins TRBV23-1 to TRBJ1-4; D is uncertain. TRBV23-1 is an ORF, with its function uncertain. This CDR3 has 12 amino acids. The V and J ends lost 8 bases and 14 bases respectively, with 18 bases between them.

The chain has TRBV7-9 and TRBJ2-4; D might be TRBD1 (5 bases). The CDR3 spans 15 residues. Germline CDR1 SEHNR, CDR2 FQNEAQ (reference sequence). The V gene lost 5 bases and the J gene lost 8 bases, with 19 bases spanning the gap. The CDR3, as DNA: TGTGCCAGCAGCCATACTCTGGGGCCTAGGGACATTCAGTACTTC. This encodes CASSHTLGPRDIQYF.

The chain carries TRBV5-1 and TRBJ1-1; 7 bases agree with TRBD1. Germline V gene data show CDR1 as SGHRS and CDR2 as YFSETQ. The CDR3 is 17 residues long. With 1 base clipped from V and 5 bases from J, the junction kept 14 bases outside the gene matches. CDR3: CASSLNEGAGVATEAFF. CDR3 nucleotide sequence: TGCGCCAGCAGCTTGAACGAGGGGGCCGGCGTGGCGACTGAAGCTTTCTTT.

The chain joins TRBV28 to TRBJ2-7, with a tentative D call TRBD2 (5 bases). V was clipped by 9 bases and J by 0 bases, with 21 bases between them. CDR1 and CDR2 (germline): MDHEN, SYDVKM. The CDR3 consists of 16 residues. CDR3 loop: CASYGGRDRASYEQYF. The CDR3 coding sequence is TGTGCCAGTTACGGAGGCCGAGACCGCGCCTCCTACGAGCAGTACTTC.